These 25 T cell receptor beta chains share one sample of origin, sequenced in a study of technical replicates of blood from a handful of donors. Profiling relied on immunoSEQ multiplex PCR, and the TCRdb table lists in-frame clones only, not all of them. This sample has 95,000 to 100,000 clones, with roughly 95% found just once. The sample was T cells isolated from PBMCs. The receptors derive from a human donor in good health.

The CDR3 DNA is TGTGCCACCAGCACCGGGGGGTCGGGCACAGATACGCAGTATTTT. Its translation: CATSTGGSGTDTQYF. The rearrangement uses TRBV15 and TRBJ2-3, with 7 positions matching TRBD2. CDR1 is LNHNV, CDR2 YYDKDF, per germline (reference sequence). V dropped 4 bases and J dropped 1; count of bases not matched to a gene: 5. There are 15 residues in the CDR3.

The V call is TRBV5-1, the J call TRBJ2-7; 7 bases map to TRBD2. Germline CDR1 and CDR2: SGHRS and YFSETQ. There are 15 residues in the CDR3. V lost 2 bases to trimming and J lost 6 bases; unmatched junction nucleotides: 11. The CDR3 spells CASSLAGPQGGEQYF. Here the CDR3 DNA reads TGCGCCAGCAGCTTAGCGGGACCCCAAGGTGGCGAGCAGTACTTC.

The V gene is TRBV7-2, the J gene TRBJ2-7; 8 nucleotides match TRBD1. The CDR3 covers 14 residues. CDR1 and CDR2 from the germline V gene are SGHTA and FQGNSA. V trimming: 5 bases; J trimming: 1 base; junction bases outside the gene matches: 4. In nucleotides, the CDR3 is TGTGCCAGCAGCCGACGGGACAGGTCCTACGAGCAGTACTTC. Translating gives CASSRRDRSYEQYF. Variable domain in full (rest from reference TRBV7-2 and TRBJ2-7): GAGVSQSPSNKVTEKGKDVELRCDPISGHTALYWYRQSLGQGLEFLIYFQGNSAPDKSGLPSDRFSAERTGGSVSTLTIQRTQQEDSAVYLCASSRRDRSYEQYFGPGTRLTVT.

The chain employs TRBV6-1 and TRBJ2-7, with 10 bases aligning to TRBD2. The CDR3 has 15 amino acids. V shed 7 bases and J 1 base; nucleotides not matched to a gene: 7. CDR1 MNHNS and CDR2 SASEGT come from the germline V gene. CDR3 amino acids: CASITGGLASYEQYF. CDR3 DNA sequence: TGTGCCAGCATCACTGGGGGACTAGCGTCCTACGAGCAGTACTTC.

This clone appeared many times. The genes are TRBV5-1 and TRBJ1-5; no clear D gene. This CDR3 region has 16 residues. V lost 4 bases and J lost 4, with 18 bases in between. Germline-derived CDR1 and CDR2 are SGHRS and YFSETQ. Here the CDR3 DNA reads TGCGCCAGCAGCGAGGGTTCCCCGGGATTAAATCAGCCCCAGCATTTT. Its protein is CASSEGSPGLNQPQHF.

This chain joins TRBV6-5 and TRBJ2-7; the D gene is possibly TRBD2 (6 bases). Germline-derived CDR1 and CDR2 are MNHEY and SVGAGI. The CDR3 covers 13 residues. V dropped 5 bases and J dropped 3 bases, with 11 bases sitting between them. The CDR3 bases are TGTGCCAGCAGTGTTACTAGCAGCTACGAGCAGTACTTC. It encodes CASSVTSSYEQYF.

The rearrangement joins TRBV19 to TRBJ2-2, with 8 bases lining up with TRBD2. V lost 5 bases and J lost 4; bases outside the gene matches: 9. CDR3 size: 16 residues. CDR1 is LNHDA, CDR2 SQIVND, per germline (reference sequence). CDR3 sequence reads: CASSPLAGLGTGELFF. The CDR3 DNA reads TGTGCCAGTAGTCCATTAGCGGGGCTAGGCACCGGGGAGCTGTTTTTT.

The J gene is TRBJ1-6, the V gene TRBV27; D remains ambiguous. The germline V and J ends were trimmed by 8 bases and 8 bases, with 22 bases remaining between them. Germline V lookup: CDR1 MNHEY, CDR2 SMNVEV (reference sequence). The CDR3 is 16 amino acids. The CDR3, as DNA: TGTGCCAGCCGACCTGCGGTATTACTCTTGGATTCACCCCTCCACTTT. Translated, it gives CASRPAVLLLDSPLHF.

This chain connects TRBV19 to TRBJ2-1; TRBD2 matches at 7 bases. Losses at the gene ends were 4 bases for V and 4 bases for J; bases not matched to a gene: 4. CDR1 LNHDA and CDR2 SQIVND come from the germline V gene (reference sequence). The CDR3 totals 14 residues. CDR3 sequence (DNA): TGTGCCAGTAGTAATAGCGGGTCTTACAATGAGCAGTTCTTC. Protein product: CASSNSGSYNEQFF. The complete variable domain, with remaining parts taken from reference TRBV19 and TRBJ2-1, reads DGGITQSPKYLFRKEGQNVTLSCEQNLNHDAMYWYRQDPGQGLRLIYYSQIVNDFQKGDIAEGYSVSREKKESFPLTVTSAQKNPTAFYLCASSNSGSYNEQFFGPGTRLTVL.

The CDR3 loop is CASSQESDRVYQETQYF. The CDR3 nucleotides read TGTGCCAGCAGCCAAGAGTCAGACAGGGTTTACCAAGAGACCCAGTACTTC. The chain uses TRBV4-2 and TRBJ2-5; 7 nucleotides line up with TRBD1. After removal of 0 bases from V and 0 bases from J, the junction contained 7 bases not matched to a gene. CDR3 size: 17 residues. Germline V gene data show CDR1 as LGHNA and CDR2 as YNFKEQ.

This clone was picked up a small number of times. This chain uses TRBV6-1 with TRBJ2-3, with 8 nucleotides matching TRBD1. Looked up from germline, CDR1 is MNHNS and CDR2 is SASEGT. V shed 1 base, J shed 2 bases, and the junction held 2 bases outside the gene matches. This CDR3 contains 15 residues. CDR3 protein: CASSEGTGHTDTQYF. The CDR3 DNA follows: TGTGCCAGCAGTGAAGGGACAGGGCACACAGATACGCAGTATTTT.

The chain employs TRBV9 and TRBJ2-6, with D hard to call. V lost 3 bases to trimming and J lost 0 bases, with 13 bases between them. The CDR3 covers 17 residues. Germline loops: CDR1 SGDLS, CDR2 YYNGEE. CDR3 protein: CASSGHSLSSGANVLTF. CDR3 DNA: TGTGCCAGCAGCGGGCACAGTTTGAGCTCTGGGGCCAACGTCCTGACTTTC.

This chain uses TRBV9 with TRBJ2-1; 7 positions match TRBD2. The V gene end was trimmed by 3 bases and the J gene end by 1 base; junction bases not matched to a gene: 16. The V gene's germline CDR1 is SGDLS and CDR2 YYNGEE. The CDR3 runs to 19 residues. In nucleotides, the CDR3 is TGTGCCAGCAGCGCACAAGGGACGAGCGGGGTCTGGTCCTACAATGAGCAGTTCTTC. Translating it yields CASSAQGTSGVWSYNEQFF.

This clone was found once. At one end, the junction sequence differs from germline, possibly due to a read error. The gene calls are TRBV7-7 and TRBJ2-3, with a possible D match to TRBD2 (6 bases). The CDR3 spans 15 residues. Germline V gene data show CDR1 as SSHAT and CDR2 as FNYEAQ (reference sequence). CDR3 coding DNA: TGTGCTAGCAGCGTTGGAACGGGGGACACAGATACGCAGTATTTT. This sequence encodes CASSVGTGDTDTQYF.

This chain joins TRBV9 and TRBJ2-7, with D possibly being TRBD1 (7 bases). The germline V gene encodes CDR1 SGDLS and CDR2 YYNGEE. The CDR3 is 15 amino acids. V dropped 4 bases and J dropped 6 bases, with 20 bases sitting between them. The CDR3 bases are TGTGCCAGCAGCCCCCGGTTCCAGGGGGGCTCCGAGCAGTACTTC. Its translation: CASSPRFQGGSEQYF. Variable domain in full (rest from reference TRBV9 and TRBJ2-7): DSGVTQTPKHLITATGQRVTLRCSPRSGDLSVYWYQQSLDQGLQFLIQYYNGEERAKGNILERFSAQQFPDLHSELNLSSLELGDSALYFCASSPRFQGGSEQYFGPGTRLTVT.

The table lists this clone with a few counts. The CDR3 coding sequence is TGTGCCTGGAGTGTAAGTGGACAGGGGTTGAGGCCCCAGCATTTT. As protein: CAWSVSGQGLRPQHF. The chain employs TRBV30 and TRBJ1-5; 9 nucleotides line up with TRBD1. There are 15 residues in the CDR3. The germline V gene has CDR1 GTSNPN and CDR2 SVGIG (reference sequence). The junction had 9 bases not matched to a gene; V was cut back by 0 bases and J by 9 bases.

This clone occurred once. V and J are TRBV29-1 and TRBJ1-1; maybe TRBD1 (6 bases). CDR1 is SQVTM, CDR2 ANQGSEA, per germline. CDR3 size: 12 residues. Between the trimmed V and J ends, which lost 8 bases and 5 bases, there was a span of 15 bases. CDR3 bases: TGCAGCACGAAGACAGGACCGACTGAAGCTTTCTTT. This encodes CSTKTGPTEAFF.

A note on this clone: The same CDR3 arises from other DNA sequences in this sample as well. In DNA, the CDR3 is TGTGCCAGCAGCACTCAAGAGAACACTGAAGCTTTCTTT. This codes for CASSTQENTEAFF. The chain links TRBV11-2 to TRBJ1-1; D gene ambiguous. Trimming removed 5 bases at V and 1 base at J, with 8 bases between. This CDR3 has 13 residues. Germline assignment: CDR1 SGHAT and CDR2 FQNNGV.

The chain uses TRBV7-2 and TRBJ2-5; D might be TRBD2 (6 bases). Trimming left V 2 bases short and J 2 bases short, with 12 bases between. The CDR3 has 15 amino acids. Germline V gives CDR1 SGHTA, CDR2 FQGNSA. This CDR3 reads CASSLSGGTQETQYF. CDR3 nucleotide sequence: TGTGCCAGCAGCTTATCAGGAGGGACTCAAGAGACCCAGTACTTC.

This clone was found once. The rearrangement uses TRBV11-2 and TRBJ1-1; D uncertain. The CDR3 contains 11 residues. V was clipped by 5 bases and J by 10 bases, with 11 bases between them. Germline CDR1 reads SGHAT; CDR2 reads FQNNGV. The CDR3 reads CASSQRRGAFF. CDR3 nucleotide sequence: TGTGCCAGCAGCCAACGTCGGGGAGCTTTCTTT.

V gene TRBV19 combines with J gene TRBJ1-5; D might be TRBD1 (6 bases). Germline loops: CDR1 LNHDA, CDR2 SQIVND (reference sequence). The CDR3 loop spans 14 amino acids. Trimming cost V 6 bases and J 9 bases, with 18 bases left between them. The CDR3 sequence: CASSGTRGEGPQHF. In nucleotides, the CDR3 is TGTGCCAGTAGCGGGACAAGGGGCGAAGGGCCCCAGCATTTT.

This sequence joins TRBV9 and TRBJ2-7; 7 nucleotides agree with TRBD1. V dropped 0 bases and J dropped 3; count of bases not matched to a gene: 12. Germline V gene data show CDR1 as SGDLS and CDR2 as YYNGEE. CDR3 length: 17 residues. Here the CDR3 reads CASSVGGPTGWFYEQYF. CDR3 coding DNA: TGTGCCAGCAGCGTAGGCGGGCCGACAGGGTGGTTCTACGAGCAGTACTTC.

The chain's CDR3 is CATSFTGARGQPQHF. The CDR3, as DNA: TGTGCCACCTCCTTCACAGGGGCCCGTGGACAGCCCCAGCATTTT. The chain is built from TRBV15 and TRBJ1-5; 7 bases line up with TRBD1. The length of the CDR3 is 15 residues. V gave up 8 bases and J gave up 7 bases; unmatched junction bases: 14. Per germline, CDR1 LNHNV and CDR2 YYDKDF (reference sequence). The variable domain in full, completed from reference TRBV15 and TRBJ1-5, reads DAMVIQNPRYQVTQFGKPVTLSCSQTLNHNVMYWYQQKSSQAPKLLFHYYDKDFNNEADTPDNFQSRRPNTSFCFLDIRSPGLGDTAMYLCATSFTGARGQPQHFGDGTRLSIL.

The gene calls are TRBV6-4 and TRBJ2-1, with 10 nucleotides matching TRBD2. Germline values: CDR1 MRHNA, CDR2 SNTAGT. The CDR3 spans 16 residues. J was trimmed by 4 bases and V by 2 bases; bases with no gene match: 5. The CDR3 is CASSDHWTSGYNEQFF. CDR3 nucleotides: TGTGCCAGCAGTGACCACTGGACTAGCGGTTACAATGAGCAGTTCTTC.

J is TRBJ2-1 and V is TRBV10-3; possibly TRBD2 for D (6 bases). CDR1 ENHRY and CDR2 SYGVKD come from the germline V gene. Between the trimmed V and J ends, which lost 3 bases and 5 bases, there was a span of 11 bases. This CDR3 has 14 residues. Here the CDR3 reads CAISEGTYDNEQFF. The CDR3, as DNA: TGTGCCATCAGTGAAGGGACTTACGACAATGAGCAGTTCTTC.